One and the same sample provided the 18 T cell receptor beta chains below, sequenced in a study of blood T cell repertoires in COVID-19. TCRdb's copy holds only in-frame clones and misses some; the assay was immunoSEQ multiplex PCR. The sample has some 350,000 clones; around 87% are singletons. Sequencing used peripheral blood. The receptor source for this set is a woman between 45 and 60 years old with COVID-19, enrolled during active disease.

This chain links TRBV7-6 with TRBJ2-1, with a possible D match to TRBD1 (6 bases). The CDR3 consists of 16 residues. Looked up from germline, CDR1 is SGHVS and CDR2 is FNYEAQ. V dropped 1 base and J dropped 0 bases, with 10 bases sitting between them. This chain's CDR3 is CASSLEGESSYNEQFF. DNA of the CDR3: TGTGCCAGCAGCTTAGAGGGGGAAAGCTCCTACAATGAGCAGTTCTTC.

This chain connects TRBV5-1 to TRBJ2-1, with 8 bases matching TRBD1. The CDR3 runs to 17 residues. V was clipped by 0 bases and J by 0 bases; unmatched bases: 5. Germline V gives CDR1 SGHRS, CDR2 YFSETQ. The CDR3 reads CASSLGQGPSSYNEQFF. CDR3 in DNA: TGCGCCAGCAGCTTGGGACAGGGGCCGAGCTCCTACAATGAGCAGTTCTTC.

The CDR3 DNA reads as TGTGCCAGCAGCCGAGAGGTTGGACAGTACTCAGGGAACTACGAGCAGTACTTC. Its protein is CASSREVGQYSGNYEQYF. The chain joins TRBV4-2 to TRBJ2-7; TRBD1 is a possible D gene (6 bases). Trimming removed 4 bases at V and 3 bases at J, with 25 bases between. The CDR3 covers 18 residues. The germline gives CDR1 LGHNA, CDR2 YNFKEQ.

The gene calls are TRBV2 and TRBJ2-7; D remains ambiguous. Trimming left V 1 base short and J 2 bases short, with 6 bases between. CDR1 SNHLY and CDR2 FYNNEI come from the germline V gene. The CDR3 spans 13 residues. CDR3 region: CASSEGAAYEQYF. In DNA, the CDR3 is TGTGCCAGCAGTGAAGGGGCAGCCTACGAGCAGTACTTC.

The chain combines TRBV5-4 with TRBJ1-2, with no clear D. This CDR3 has 14 amino acids. V was trimmed by 4 bases and J by 6 bases, leaving 16 bases between them. Germline V gives CDR1 SGHNT, CDR2 YYREEE (reference sequence). CDR3 nucleotides: TGTGCCAGCAGCATGGACCTGGGAGATCATGGCTACACCTTC. Amino acids: CASSMDLGDHGYTF.

This sequence joins TRBV11-1 and TRBJ2-1; TRBD2 agrees at 9 bases. CDR3 size: 14 residues. The germline V gene has CDR1 SGHAT and CDR2 FQDESV (reference sequence). V dropped 3 bases and J dropped 5; count of bases not matched to a gene: 2. The CDR3 DNA follows: TGTGCCAGCAGCTTGTCTAGCGGGAACAATGAGCAGTTCTTC. This gives the protein CASSLSSGNNEQFF.

The chain links TRBV18 to TRBJ1-1; D ambiguous. V shed 6 bases and J shed 4 bases, with 15 bases lying between them. The CDR3 spans 14 residues. Germline loops: CDR1 KGHSH, CDR2 LQKENI. The CDR3 coding sequence is TGTGCCAGCTCCCAACCGGGGTTTGGCACTGAAGCTTTCTTT. It codes for CASSQPGFGTEAFF.

V and J are TRBV11-2 and TRBJ2-2; TRBD1 aligns across 7 bases. The junction had 4 bases not matched to a gene; V was cut back by 3 bases and J by 3 bases. The CDR3 covers 15 residues. Germline V lookup: CDR1 SGHAT, CDR2 FQNNGV. DNA for the CDR3: TGTGCCAGCAGCTTTGACAGGGTACACACCGGGGAGCTGTTTTTT. Its translation: CASSFDRVHTGELFF.

In DNA, the CDR3 is TGTGCCTGTTCGGGGGGGCGCGGGGTCTACGAGCAGTACTTC. Its protein product is CACSGGRGVYEQYF. This chain links TRBV30 with TRBJ2-7; 8 positions match TRBD2. Germline lookup yields CDR1 GTSNPN and CDR2 SVGIG (reference sequence). The V and J ends lost 6 bases and 3 bases, in that order; junction bases with no gene match: 10. This CDR3 is 14 amino acids long.

The chain is built from TRBV6-1 and TRBJ2-1; 10 positions agree with TRBD1. The CDR3 is made up of 17 amino acids. J was trimmed by 4 bases and V by 3 bases; bases with no gene match: 9. Germline V gene sequence: CDR1 MNHNS, CDR2 SASEGT. The CDR3, as DNA: TGTGCCAGCAGTGATCGTATCCGGGACAGGGGTTACAATGAGCAGTTCTTC. It yields the protein CASSDRIRDRGYNEQFF.

The chain joins TRBV29-1 to TRBJ1-2, with D hard to call. This CDR3 has 15 residues. V was trimmed by 5 bases and J by 3 bases, leaving 19 bases between them. Germline-derived CDR1 and CDR2 are SQVTM and ANQGSEA. CDR3 DNA: TGCAGCGTTCTCTTTTCGGAGGGCGGATACTATGGCTACACCTTC. Translating gives CSVLFSEGGYYGYTF.

The V gene is TRBV2, the J gene TRBJ2-3, with 12 bases lining up with TRBD2. V shed 3 bases, J shed 2 bases, and the junction held 3 bases outside the gene matches. The germline V gene has CDR1 SNHLY and CDR2 FYNNEI. This CDR3 spans 16 amino acids. The CDR3 loop reads CASSDGLAGYTDTQYF. CDR3 in DNA: TGTGCCAGCAGTGATGGACTAGCGGGATACACAGATACGCAGTATTTT.

The chain joins TRBV27 to TRBJ2-7; 8 positions agree with TRBD1. After removal of 5 bases from V and 3 bases from J, the junction contained 6 bases not matched to a gene. Looked up from germline, CDR1 is MNHEY and CDR2 is SMNVEV (reference sequence). CDR3 length: 14 amino acids. This CDR3 is CASSPGTGLYEQYF. The CDR3 DNA sequence: TGTGCCAGCAGTCCCGGGACAGGTCTCTACGAGCAGTACTTC.

Written as DNA, the CDR3 is TGTGCCAGCACCTCGACTAGCGACAATGAGCAGTTCTTC. Encoded protein: CASTSTSDNEQFF. V and J are TRBV6-5 and TRBJ2-1, with 8 bases aligning to TRBD2. From germline, CDR1 is MNHEY and CDR2 SVGAGI. The CDR3 has 13 residues. The trim removed 7 bases at V and 5 bases at J, leaving 4 bases unmatched.

The gene calls are TRBV7-9 and TRBJ2-5; maybe TRBD2 (6 bases). The CDR3 has 14 residues. V was pared by 6 bases and J by 0 bases, with 11 bases between. Germline V gene lookup returns CDR1 SEHNR and CDR2 FQNEAQ (reference sequence). CDR3 region: CASRRDSYQETQYF. The CDR3 DNA sequence: TGTGCCAGCAGACGGGACTCTTACCAAGAGACCCAGTACTTC.

This chain connects TRBV30 to TRBJ1-2; TRBD1 aligns across 12 bases. V shed 0 bases, J shed 4 bases, and the junction held 6 bases outside the gene matches. The CDR3 length is 16 residues. Germline V CDR1 and CDR2: GTSNPN, SVGIG (reference sequence). This chain's CDR3 is CAWSVPGTGGSYGYTF. For the CDR3, the DNA is TGTGCCTGGAGTGTACCCGGGACAGGGGGCTCCTATGGCTACACCTTC. Combining the CDR3 with reference TRBV30 and TRBJ1-2 gives the whole variable domain SQTIHQWPATLVQPVGSPLSLECTVEGTSNPNLYWYRQAAGRGLQLLFYSVGIGQISSEVPQNLSASRPQDRQFILSSKKLLLSDSGFYLCAWSVPGTGGSYGYTFGSGTRLTVV.

The V gene is TRBV10-1, the J gene TRBJ2-1; the D gene is possibly TRBD2 (7 bases). CDR1 is WNHNN and CDR2 is SYGVQD in the germline V gene (reference sequence). The V end lost 6 bases, the J end lost 0 bases, and 15 bases lay between the germline ends. The CDR3 is made up of 16 amino acids. The CDR3 protein is CASRAGGRSSYNEQFF. For the CDR3, the DNA is TGCGCCAGCAGAGCCGGGGGGCGAAGCTCCTACAATGAGCAGTTCTTC.

In this sample, this clone turned up a few times. This chain joins TRBV10-1 and TRBJ2-7, with a tentative D call TRBD1 (6 bases). Germline V lookup: CDR1 WNHNN, CDR2 SYGVQD (reference sequence). The CDR3 consists of 16 residues. Trimming shortened V by 8 bases and J by 1 base, and 21 bases separated the two germline ends. The CDR3: CASQSSSRGWSYEQYF. CDR3 nucleotides: TGCGCCAGCCAGTCCTCCTCCAGGGGTTGGTCCTACGAGCAGTACTTC.